Below are 8 T cell receptor beta chains sequenced from a single sample in a study of Graves' ophthalmopathy and Graves' hyperthyroidism. RNA transcripts provided the template for amplifying TCR beta CDR3 regions. HTBI primers were used in a first-round RT-PCR, which preceded a second-round multiplex PCR. TCRdb reprocessed the multiplex PCR reads with MiXCR, giving one entry per CDR3 protein. The table includes about 700,000 distinct CDR3 sequences, around 40% detected once. The sequenced sample was peripheral blood. These receptors were collected from an adult man with Graves' ophthalmopathy.

V and J are TRBV9 and TRBJ1-4; tentative D call: TRBD1 (6 bases). V dropped 4 bases and J dropped 8 bases, with 15 bases sitting between them. The CDR3 contains 14 residues. CDR1 and CDR2 (germline): SGDLS, YYNGEE. Here the CDR3 reads CASSQSDRWEKLFF. The CDR3 DNA follows: TGTGCCAGCAGCCAATCGGACAGATGGGAAAAACTGTTTTTT.

In nucleotides, the CDR3 is TGTGCCACCAGTGATTTCGGACGACAAGAGACCCAGCATTTT. Translation gives CATSDFGRQETQHF. The genes are TRBV24-1 and TRBJ1-5; no clear D gene. Trimming removed 1 base from V and 11 bases from J, with 14 bases in between. This CDR3 comprises 14 residues. Germline values: CDR1 KGHDR, CDR2 SFDVKD.

This clonotype has a handful of counts. This chain connects TRBV24-1 to TRBJ2-2; 9 bases map to TRBD2. The CDR3 contains 14 residues. Germline CDR1 reads KGHDR; CDR2 reads SFDVKD. Germline trimming cut 9 bases from V and 7 bases from J; bases unmatched to any gene: 8. CDR3 protein: CATSASGDFGELFF. CDR3 sequence (DNA): TGTGCCACCTCGGCTAGCGGGGACTTCGGGGAGCTGTTTTTT.

Notes on this clonotype: A much larger clone lies a single base off, so this may be a read error. The genes are TRBV29-1 and TRBJ1-4; no definite D call. Looked up from germline, CDR1 is SQVTM and CDR2 is ANQGSEA. The CDR3 contains 12 residues. The CDR3 nucleotides read TGCAGCGCTGAAAAAGATGGATGGGAACTGTTTTTT. Protein sequence: CSAEKDGWELFF.

As to this clonotype: Its ends do not fully match the called genes, so a read error is possible. The V and J genes are TRBV10-1 and TRBJ1-2; 7 positions agree with TRBD1. The CDR3 consists of 13 residues. Per germline, CDR1 WNHNN and CDR2 SYGVQD (reference sequence). The DNA of the CDR3 is TGTGCCAGCAGTACAGGGGTCCCCGCTGGCTACACCTTC. This gives the protein CASSTGVPAGYTF.

The chain is built from TRBV24-1 and TRBJ1-5; D is unclear. With 11 bases removed from V and 9 bases from J, the gap between germline ends came to 28 bases. The CDR3 contains 16 residues. Germline lookup yields CDR1 KGHDR and CDR2 SFDVKD. Written as DNA, the CDR3 is TGTGCCAGCAGCCCCCTACTAGACATGGCCTTGAGGCCCCAGCATTTT. Protein sequence: CASSPLLDMALRPQHF.

The V and J genes are TRBV19 and TRBJ2-2; D is unclear. CDR3 size: 13 residues. V gave up 5 bases and J gave up 7 bases, with 11 bases separating them. Germline CDR1 LNHDA, CDR2 SQIVND (reference sequence). CDR3 amino acids: CASSPVNGGELFF. Here the CDR3 DNA reads TGTGCCAGTAGTCCCGTAAACGGCGGGGAGCTGTTTTTT.

The gene calls are TRBV10-2 and TRBJ1-6; a possible D gene is TRBD1 (5 bases). This CDR3 spans 17 amino acids. The V end was cut by 6 bases, the J end by 14 bases, with 29 bases between. CDR1 WSHSY and CDR2 SAAADI come from the germline V gene. CDR3 amino acids: CASSDGARGAFLGSLHF. CDR3 in DNA: TGCGCCAGCAGCGACGGGGCTCGGGGAGCCTTTTTGGGGTCCCTCCACTTT.